The source of this TCR beta chain is a study of cytomegalovirus exposure and HLA in healthy donors. Details on this clone: The antigen remains unidentified.

Germline assignment: CDR1 MDHEN and CDR2 SYDVKM. This CDR3 has 18 amino acids. Trimming took 4 bases from V and 2 from J; bases not matched to a gene: 6. The study, taken as a whole, reports: A later analysis linked roughly 17,000 TCR beta sequences to HLA alleles at 0.05 false discovery rate. A later analysis showed that HLA-associated TCR beta chains had undergone more clonal expansion than equally common others.

Each donor was nominally healthy when sampled (though unrecorded immune exposures were likely). 60 Vbeta and 13 Jbeta primers were used in PCR. Generated by immunoSEQ multiplex PCR, the TCRdb table keeps only in-frame clones and is missing some. The sample gives 120,000 to 150,000 clones, approximately 81% of which show up once; 3.5% to 5.5% is in the top ten. This rearrangement joins TRBV28 to TRBJ2-1, with 15 bases identical to TRBD2. The sequence was collected from a woman in her forties in good health and CMV-seropositive. The material sequenced was PBMCs. The CDR3 here is CASSSGTSGRFPYNEQFF. The CDR3 nucleotides read TGTGCCAGCAGTTCTGGGACTAGCGGGAGGTTCCCCTACAATGAGCAGTTCTTC.